Shown below are 6 T cell receptor beta chains from a single sample sequenced in a study of T-cell memory formation after mild COVID-19. TCRdb re-derived calls from the 5' RACE reads in MiXCR, one entry per CDR3 protein. The table includes 190,000 or so distinct CDR3 sequences, roughly a fifth detected once. The sample taken for sequencing was PBMCs or a T cell subset sorted from them (not recorded which). The receptors shown here come from an adult woman who had mild COVID-19 (a few samples of this study predate the infection). Cell type and time point are not known.

A few counts support this clonotype. The chain carries TRBV6-5 and TRBJ2-5, with a possible D match to TRBD1 (6 bases). Germline V lookup: CDR1 MNHEY, CDR2 SVGAGI. The CDR3 is made up of 15 amino acids. V was clipped by 7 bases and J by 7 bases, with 22 bases between them. CDR3: CASTSTSHPRGTQYF. The CDR3 DNA reads TGTGCCAGCACCTCCACTTCGCACCCCAGGGGGACCCAGTACTTC.

This clonotype was detected only once. Germline is not matched at one junction end, which may reflect a read error. CDR3 DNA sequence: TGCGCCAGCAGCTTCGGGACTGGACCCTACGAGCAGCACTTC. This gives the protein CASSFGTGPYEQHF. The chain links TRBV5-1 to TRBJ2-7; a possible D gene is TRBD2 (6 bases). Germline V gene lookup returns CDR1 SGHRS and CDR2 YFSETQ. CDR3 length equals 14 residues.

The genes are TRBV20-1 and TRBJ1-1, with TRBD1 matching 9 bases. The CDR3 runs to 16 residues. Germline V gene sequence: CDR1 DFQATT, CDR2 SNEGSKA (reference sequence). V gave up 0 bases and J gave up 2 bases; unmatched junction bases: 7. DNA for the CDR3: TGCAGTGCTAGAGATCGAATGGGACAGGGAAACACTGAAGCTTTCTTT. Protein: CSARDRMGQGNTEAFF.

The genes are TRBV4-1 and TRBJ1-5; no clear D. The CDR3 consists of 15 residues. V was shortened by 0 bases and J by 9 bases, with 15 bases between the two germline ends. Germline-derived CDR1 and CDR2 are MGHRA and YSYEKL. CDR3 region: CASSQDLNGRWPQHF. In DNA form, the CDR3 reads TGCGCCAGCAGCCAAGATCTTAACGGCCGTTGGCCCCAGCATTTT.

This clonotype came up a few times. The J gene is TRBJ1-5, the V gene TRBV4-1; D is unclear. Per the germline V gene, CDR1 is MGHRA and CDR2 is YSYEKL. The CDR3 is 16 residues long. V was shortened by 1 base and J by 2 bases, with 12 bases between the two germline ends. CDR3 region: CASSQGEGLGNQPQHF. DNA for the CDR3: TGCGCCAGCAGCCAAGGGGAAGGGTTGGGCAATCAGCCCCAGCATTTT.

The chain carries TRBV18 and TRBJ1-6, with 10 bases lining up with TRBD1. CDR1 KGHSH and CDR2 LQKENI come from the germline V gene. This CDR3 comprises 14 residues. V was pared by 2 bases and J by 10 bases, with 2 bases of the junction left unmatched. The CDR3 sequence: CASSPDRGLSPLHF. The DNA of the CDR3 is TGTGCCAGCTCACCAGACAGGGGGCTGTCACCCCTCCACTTT.